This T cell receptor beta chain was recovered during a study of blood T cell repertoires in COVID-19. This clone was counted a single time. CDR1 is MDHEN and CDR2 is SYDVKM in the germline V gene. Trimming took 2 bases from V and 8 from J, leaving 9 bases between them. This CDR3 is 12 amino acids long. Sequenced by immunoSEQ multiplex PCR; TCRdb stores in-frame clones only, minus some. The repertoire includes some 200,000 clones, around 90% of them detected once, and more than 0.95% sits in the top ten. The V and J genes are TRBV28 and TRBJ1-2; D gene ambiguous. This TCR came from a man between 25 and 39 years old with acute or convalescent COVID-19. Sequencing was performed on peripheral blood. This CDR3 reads CASSLRFTGYTF. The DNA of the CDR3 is TGTGCCAGCAGTTTACGGTTTACGGGCTACACCTTC.